The 26 T cell receptor beta chains in this list originate from one sample, sequenced in a study of T cells in Graves' hyperthyroidism and ophthalmopathy. Amplified TCR beta CDR3 regions derived from RNA transcripts. The primer set for the first-round RT-PCR of the TCR CDR3 was HTBI. One entry per CDR3 protein, called by TCRdb with MiXCR from the multiplex PCR reads. This sample yields around 500,000 distinct CDR3 sequences, of which around 15% are seen a single time; 25% to 30% belongs to the top ten. Source material: blood. These TCRs come from a woman in her 30s with Graves' ophthalmopathy.

In its sample, this clonotype was seen many times. This chain links TRBV6-1 with TRBJ2-1; no clear D. V was shortened by 7 bases and J by 0 bases, with 19 bases between the two germline ends. Germline assignment: CDR1 MNHNS and CDR2 SASEGT. The CDR3 runs to 17 residues. CDR3 protein: CASTKRSSPSSYNEQFF. The CDR3 DNA reads TGTGCCAGCACCAAAAGATCCTCCCCCAGCTCCTACAATGAGCAGTTCTTC.

The chain is built from TRBV5-1 and TRBJ1-5; 7 nucleotides align to TRBD1. This CDR3 has 15 amino acids. J gave up 4 bases and V 0 bases, and 4 bases lay outside the gene matches. CDR1 is SGHRS and CDR2 is YFSETQ in the germline V gene. The CDR3 reads CASSLEGALNQPQHF. In nucleotides, the CDR3 is TGCGCCAGCAGCTTGGAGGGGGCCCTAAATCAGCCCCAGCATTTT.

Many counts were recorded for this clonotype. The gene calls are TRBV24-1 and TRBJ2-1; 10 bases match TRBD2. CDR1 is KGHDR, CDR2 SFDVKD, per germline. The CDR3 runs 15 residues. Unmatched junction bases numbered 5, after V lost 4 bases and J lost 6 bases. CDR3 sequence (DNA): TGTGCCACCAGTGACGAGCTAGCGGGAGTCAATGAGCAGTTCTTC. The encoded protein is CATSDELAGVNEQFF.

This clonotype showed up many times. In nucleotides, the CDR3 is TGTGCCAGCAGTGAACTCCGCGGAAACTACAATGAGCAGTTCTTC. As protein: CASSELRGNYNEQFF. The chain uses TRBV2 and TRBJ2-1, with D unresolved. This CDR3 is 15 amino acids long. Germline V gives CDR1 SNHLY, CDR2 FYNNEI. The V end lost 2 bases, the J end lost 3 bases, and 11 bases lay between the germline ends. Full variable domain (rest looked up from reference TRBV2 and TRBJ2-1): EPEVTQTPSHQVTQMGQEVILRCVPISNHLYFYWYRQILGQKVEFLVSFYNNEISEKSEIFDDQFSVERPDGSNFTLKIRSTKLEDSAMYFCASSELRGNYNEQFFGPGTRLTVL.

This clonotype showed up just a few times. The chain uses TRBV10-3 and TRBJ2-1; D might be TRBD2 (6 bases). In germline, CDR1 is ENHRY, CDR2 SYGVKD. The CDR3 length is 12 residues. Trimming stripped 8 bases from V and 3 bases from J, with 8 bases between. The CDR3 nucleotides read TGTGCCATCGGGGGGATCTACAATGAGCAGTTCTTC. Its protein product is CAIGGIYNEQFF.

The gene calls are TRBV9 and TRBJ2-1, with 14 bases that match TRBD2. Losses at the gene ends were 2 bases for V and 8 bases for J; bases not matched to a gene: 3. The CDR3 is 15 residues long. CDR1 is SGDLS and CDR2 is YYNGEE in the germline V gene. CDR3: CASSVGTSGSYEQFF. The CDR3 bases are TGTGCCAGCAGCGTCGGGACTAGCGGGAGTTATGAGCAGTTCTTC.

Worth noting for this clonotype: A read error may produce the germline difference seen at one junction end. This sequence joins TRBV5-1 and TRBJ1-1; D not certain. The germline gives CDR1 SGHRS, CDR2 YFSETQ. CDR3 length equals 15 residues. CDR3 in amino acids: CASSELTVSRTEAFF. The CDR3 DNA sequence: TGTGCCAGCAGTGAATTGACCGTCTCGAGGACTGAAGCTTTCTTT.

Many counts were recorded for this clonotype. The chain links TRBV20-1 to TRBJ2-3, with a possible D match to TRBD1 (6 bases). This CDR3 comprises 12 residues. The V gene's germline CDR1 is DFQATT and CDR2 SNEGSKA (reference sequence). The CDR3 protein is CSYQGLADTQYF. The DNA for the CDR3 is TGCAGCTATCAGGGGCTGGCAGATACGCAGTATTTT.

This clonotype was picked up a small number of times. The chain couples TRBV6-1 to TRBJ2-6; D is perhaps TRBD2 (5 bases). Deletions cut 6 bases from V and 4 bases from J, with 22 bases between. The CDR3 runs 18 residues. CDR1 MNHNS and CDR2 SASEGT come from the germline V gene. CDR3 loop: CASRNAGLAPGGANVLTF. CDR3 coding DNA: TGTGCCAGCAGAAACGCGGGCCTGGCCCCGGGAGGGGCCAACGTCCTGACTTTC.

CDR3 loop: CASTGGRGGPYEQYF. The CDR3 coding sequence is TGTGCCAGCACCGGGGGACGGGGGGGTCCCTACGAGCAGTACTTC. The chain recombines TRBV6-1 with TRBJ2-7, with TRBD2 matching over 8 bases. J was trimmed by 2 bases and V by 7 bases; bases with no gene match: 10. The CDR3 length is 15 residues. Germline CDR1 and CDR2: MNHNS and SASEGT.

Here the CDR3 reads CASSYSTGEDTEAFF. The CDR3 coding sequence is TGTGCCAGCAGTTACTCGACAGGAGAAGACACTGAAGCTTTCTTT. The gene calls are TRBV6-5 and TRBJ1-1; tentatively, D is TRBD1 (6 bases). This CDR3 spans 15 amino acids. CDR1 MNHEY and CDR2 SVGAGI come from the germline V gene. The ends were cut back, 0 bases at V and 3 bases at J, with 11 bases in the middle.

This clonotype was recorded at least ten times. The V gene is TRBV14, the J gene TRBJ1-1; no clear D. Germline CDR1 and CDR2: SGHDN and FVKESK. The CDR3 contains 15 residues. Trimming took 4 bases from V and 5 from J, leaving 17 bases between them. CDR3 DNA sequence: TGTGCCAGCAGCCCGGGGAACTTCCCCGAAACTGAAGCTTTCTTT. Translated, it gives CASSPGNFPETEAFF.

The rearrangement links TRBV28 to TRBJ1-5, with D maybe TRBD1 (6 bases). Germline V gene lookup returns CDR1 MDHEN and CDR2 SYDVKM. Between the trimmed V and J ends, which lost 6 bases and 3 bases, there was a span of 12 bases. The CDR3 runs to 14 residues. The CDR3 DNA reads TGTGCCAGCAGAGCTCAGGGGTCCAATCAGCCCCAGCATTTT. It codes for CASRAQGSNQPQHF.

This sequence joins TRBV19 and TRBJ1-5, with D maybe TRBD1 (6 bases). The V and J ends lost 3 bases and 11 bases respectively, with 17 bases between them. CDR1 LNHDA and CDR2 SQIVND come from the germline V gene (reference sequence). The CDR3 is 14 residues long. Here the CDR3 reads CASSITGGEVTQHF. The CDR3 bases are TGTGCCAGTAGTATTACCGGGGGCGAGGTGACCCAGCATTTT.

The chain has TRBV28 and TRBJ2-7, with 8 nucleotides matching TRBD1. The CDR3 extends over 15 amino acids. Germline V gene data show CDR1 as MDHEN and CDR2 as SYDVKM. V dropped 4 bases and J dropped 2; count of bases not matched to a gene: 7. The CDR3 is CASSSPGQVTYEQYF. The DNA for the CDR3 is TGTGCCAGCAGTTCTCCGGGACAGGTTACCTACGAGCAGTACTTC.

The CDR3 protein is CASSPPVVGTSGSPSRYNEQFF. The CDR3, as DNA: TGTGCCAGCTCACCACCGGTTGTGGGGACTAGCGGGAGTCCCTCACGATACAATGAGCAGTTCTTC. The J gene is TRBJ2-1, the V gene TRBV2, with TRBD2 matching 14 bases. CDR3 length: 22 amino acids. Germline CDR1 reads SNHLY; CDR2 reads FYNNEI. Losses at the gene ends were 8 bases for V and 4 bases for J; bases not matched to a gene: 25.

The chain links TRBV20-1 to TRBJ1-2, with D perhaps TRBD1 (6 bases). This CDR3 comprises 13 residues. Per germline, CDR1 DFQATT and CDR2 SNEGSKA (reference sequence). V was pared by 2 bases and J by 3 bases, with 10 bases between. The CDR3 bases are TGCAGTGCTAGACAGGACAGTTACTATGGCTACACCTTC. Translating it yields CSARQDSYYGYTF.

The rearrangement uses TRBV13 and TRBJ1-1, with unresolved D. The CDR3 sequence is 13 residues long. Deletions cut 7 bases from V and 4 bases from J, with 13 bases between. Germline loops: CDR1 PRHDT, CDR2 FYEKMQ (reference sequence). Written as DNA, the CDR3 is TGTGCCAGCATCCCCACCTTGGGCACTGAAGCTTTCTTT. It is translated as CASIPTLGTEAFF.

V and J are TRBV28 and TRBJ2-7; 16 bases fit TRBD2. V shed 4 bases, J shed 9 bases, and the junction held 6 bases outside the gene matches. Germline CDR1 and CDR2: MDHEN and SYDVKM. The CDR3 length is 15 residues. CDR3 nucleotide sequence: TGTGCCAGCAGTTCCGGGACTAGCGGGAGGGGGGGGCAGTACTTC. Its protein is CASSSGTSGRGGQYF.

This clonotype was counted many times. The chain uses TRBV7-2 and TRBJ1-6; D is unresolved. This CDR3 has 12 residues. V lost 2 bases and J lost 10, with 6 bases in between. From germline, CDR1 is SGHTA and CDR2 FQGNSA. As DNA, the CDR3 is TGTGCCAGCAGCTTATTCTCCTCACCCCTCCACTTT. Its protein is CASSLFSSPLHF.

The chain couples TRBV5-1 to TRBJ1-6; D gene ambiguous. V was trimmed by 0 bases and J by 6 bases, leaving 13 bases between them. Looked up from germline, CDR1 is SGHRS and CDR2 is YFSETQ. The CDR3 sequence is 16 residues long. The CDR3 DNA reads as TGCGCCAGCAGCTTGGACCGGAAAGTCGCTAATTCACCCCTCCACTTT. Protein: CASSLDRKVANSPLHF.

The V and J genes are TRBV29-1 and TRBJ1-3; D may be TRBD1 (5 bases). Germline CDR1 reads SQVTM; CDR2 reads ANQGSEA. The CDR3 sequence is 13 residues long. V was pared by 6 bases and J by 3 bases, with 12 bases between. CDR3 nucleotides: TGCAGCGTAGCCAGAGGGGTTGGAAACACCATATATTTT. Its protein is CSVARGVGNTIYF.

In this sample, this clonotype turned up a few times. The chain links TRBV11-2 to TRBJ1-6, with D possibly TRBD1 on 5 matching bases. CDR1 is SGHAT and CDR2 is FQNNGV in the germline V gene. The CDR3 has 14 amino acids. The V end lost 10 bases, the J end lost 6 bases, and 16 bases lay between the germline ends. The CDR3 DNA reads as TGTGCCATCCCAAAGGGGCAGGCTAATTCACCCCTCCACTTT. Its protein is CAIPKGQANSPLHF.

This clonotype was counted a few times. V is TRBV27 and J is TRBJ1-5; D not resolved. The CDR3 loop spans 12 amino acids. V was cut by 7 bases and J by 4 bases, with 8 bases left in between. Germline-derived CDR1 and CDR2 are MNHEY and SMNVEV (reference sequence). The CDR3 DNA reads as TGTGCCAGCAATTTCGGGAATCAGCCCCAGCATTTT. It yields the protein CASNFGNQPQHF.

This clonotype showed up many times. The V call is TRBV7-2, the J call TRBJ1-2; a possible D gene is TRBD1 (5 bases). The CDR3 loop spans 14 amino acids. Germline V gene sequence: CDR1 SGHTA, CDR2 FQGNSA. V lost 5 bases, J lost 7 bases, and 17 bases lay in between. The CDR3 coding sequence is TGTGCCAGCAGCCCGCCGACAGCCCTCGGTGGCTACACCTTC. It is translated as CASSPPTALGGYTF.

This clonotype was found a few times. The chain carries TRBV7-9 and TRBJ2-1; 9 bases are shared with TRBD2. Trimming at V came to 5 bases and at J to 4 bases, leaving 12 bases not matched to a gene. The CDR3 sequence is 17 residues long. Germline V CDR1 and CDR2: SEHNR, FQNEAQ (reference sequence). CDR3 sequence: CASSHAQSSGAYNEQFF. The CDR3 DNA is TGTGCCAGCAGCCATGCCCAATCTAGCGGGGCTTACAATGAGCAGTTCTTC.